This T cell receptor beta chain was captured by sequencing in a study of cytomegalovirus exposure and HLA in healthy donors (TCRdb year 2017). At the level of the whole study: According to a later analysis, the roughly 130 validation repertoires were produced on the same platform as the roughly 700 repertoires of the first cohort. The aim of the study was to test whether cataloging public T cell receptors could identify signatures of past pathogen exposure. A separate validation cohort of roughly 120 different subjects was used in addition to the 666-subject first cohort. The study combined high-throughput TCR immunosequencing, statistical association of individual TCRs with disease status, and machine learning to predict cytomegalovirus infection status.

Points the paper makes about the study in general: A later analysis found that TCRs clustered in the first cohort also tended to co-occur in the 120 validation repertoires, with approximately 95% of cluster scores above 0. In vitro tests confirmed that a few of the cytomegalovirus-associated TCR beta chains recognize cytomegalovirus antigens. Most TCR sequences were observed very rarely across donors, whereas some public TCRs were present in many individuals. According to the authors, the approach could potentially be generalized to other disease states and immunological phenotypes. A total of some 180 TCR beta chains were listed by the study as associated with cytomegalovirus. A later analysis had no HLA typing for the validation cohort, so co-occurrence there was scored across all 120 repertoires. Cytomegalovirus status was reported to be diagnosed by the classifier with high specificity and sensitivity in both the original and validation cohorts.

Libraries came from the immunoSEQ multiplex PCR assay. The authors processed their data as follows. A statistical classification framework was built to diagnose cytomegalovirus status from the catalog of TCR beta chain sequences. Held by TCRdb, this immuneACCESS table contains in-frame sequences only and omits some clones. Under half of the omission traces to an unresolved V gene where checked; the cause of the rest is unknown. Clone size and V and J calls were adopted from that table, with D and trimming inferred from the DNA. The sample includes 150,000 to 200,000 clones, with 85% to 90% observed a single time. Clones ranked in the top ten supply about 1.5% of the sample. For this chain, trimming is 2 bases at the V end and 0 bases at the J end, and the number of junction bases without a gene match is 0. In the germline V gene, CDR1 corresponds to SGHVS and CDR2 to FQNEAQ. The cysteine opens and the phenylalanine closes a CDR3 of 15 amino acids. Of the read, only the CDR3 DNA is kept; its 45 bases are in frame from base 1.

Donors formed part of the validation cohort, which comprised approximately 130 subjects and was distinct from the first cohort of 690 or so subjects. For this clone: The antigen it binds to is not known. Base qualities are missing; no much larger clone stands one base away.

Source material: PBMCs. This chain is built from TRBV7-8 and TRBJ2-1; 8 nucleotides in the junction match TRBD2. This TCR derives from a woman in her thirties in good health and CMV-seronegative. The CDR3 region reads CASSLSGGSYNEQFF. The DNA sequence is given as TGTGCCAGCAGCTTAAGCGGGGGCTCCTACAATGAGCAGTTCTTC.